Listed below are T cell receptor beta chains from one sample, sequenced in a study of blood T cell repertoires in COVID-19. Clones were sequenced by immunoSEQ multiplex PCR, and TCRdb holds only the in-frame ones, with some missing. Of about 130,000 clones in the sample, 85% were seen once. The sequencing sample was made of peripheral blood. These TCRs come from an elderly woman with acute or convalescent COVID-19. The conserved cysteine and the conserved F or W are not part of the CDR3 here.

V | CDR3
TRBV7-2 | ASSLAGGGSYNEQF
TRBV15 | ATSRDRVGNQPQH
TRBV27 | ASSRTGYETEAF
TRBV28 | ASSFDRGNSPLH
TRBV6-5 | ASSRGAGPLH
TRBV9 | ASSPQAGSPLH
TRBV3-1/TRBV3-2 | ASSGGAKSAVTQY
TRBV7-8 | ASSLSGTGGFEAF
TRBV3-1/TRBV3-2 | ASSQEDRRNEKLF
TRBV29-1 | SGSGSVTEAF
TRBV7-7 | ASSFPGGEQF
TRBV6-5 | ASSSGRLIGKLF
TRBV7-9 | ASRITGAYEQY
TRBV7-9 | ASSRDSNNEQF
TRBV11-2 | ASSWTGGRNTIY
TRBV19 | ASSTSRSAQETQY
TRBV19 | ASSITGVGSPLH
TRBV4-3 | ASSRGADYEQY
TRBV5-5 | ASSLGWSQDYGYT
TRBV7-2 | ASSLGANTEAF
TRBV6-1 | ASSEAHGQTYEQY
TRBV7-8 | ASSLGGGQPQH
TRBV18 | ASSPRPGNTEAF
TRBV19 | ASTTPDLGNNYGYT